This T cell receptor beta chain was identified in a study of tumor-infiltrating lymphocytes in primary liver carcinoma. Overall study: Tissue type made little difference to sample yields of roughly 3.65 to 7.5 million productive TCRbeta reads.

The study co-extracted DNA and RNA from 20-30 mg of unsorted bulk tissue. As for this clonotype: This may arise from a read error, as a much more abundant clone is one base away.

The V gene's germline CDR1 is SGHRS and CDR2 YFSETQ. The CDR3 is 16 amino acids. With around 490 ng total RNA as template and a constant-region primer, TCR beta cDNA was made. It was through three nested multiplex PCR rounds of slightly modified ARM-PCR that TCR beta libraries arose. TRBV1-TRBV30 forward and Cbeta reverse primers drove the first two roughly 10-cycle rounds. A single record per CDR3 protein comes from TCRdb applying MiXCR to the multiplex PCR reads. This sample has roughly 100,000 distinct CDR3 sequences, with about four fifths found just once. The gene calls are TRBV5-1 and TRBJ2-4; TRBD2 might be the D (6 bases). This clonotype originated in a man aged 35 to 55 with primary liver carcinoma and hepatitis B virus infection. What was sequenced was liver tumor tissue from sampling region 3. The subset: tumor region T3, left-lateral pole. Written as DNA, the CDR3 is TGCGCCAGCAGCTCCTCCGGGACTCGAGCCAGAAACATTCAGTACTTC. Amino acid sequence: CASSSSGTRARNIQYF. Combining the CDR3 with reference TRBV5-1 and TRBJ2-4 gives the whole variable domain KAGVTQTPRYLIKTRGQQVTLSCSPISGHRSVSWYQQTPGQGLQFLFEYFSETQRNKGNFPGRFSGRQFSNSRSEMNVSTLELGDSALYLCASSSSGTRARNIQYFGAGTRLSVL.